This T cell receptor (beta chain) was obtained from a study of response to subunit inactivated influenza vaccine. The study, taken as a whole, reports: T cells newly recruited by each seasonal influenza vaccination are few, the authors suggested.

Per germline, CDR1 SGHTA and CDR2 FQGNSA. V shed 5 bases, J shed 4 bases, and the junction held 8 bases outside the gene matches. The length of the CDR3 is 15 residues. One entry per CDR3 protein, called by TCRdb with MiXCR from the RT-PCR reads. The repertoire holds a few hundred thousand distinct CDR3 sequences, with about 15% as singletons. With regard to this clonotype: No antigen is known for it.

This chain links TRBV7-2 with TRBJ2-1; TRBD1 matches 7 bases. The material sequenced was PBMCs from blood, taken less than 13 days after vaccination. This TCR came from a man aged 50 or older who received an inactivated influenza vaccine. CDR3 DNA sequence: TGTGCCAGCAGCCTCCGGGACAGCCGGTACAATGAGCAGTTCTTC. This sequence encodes CASSLRDSRYNEQFF.